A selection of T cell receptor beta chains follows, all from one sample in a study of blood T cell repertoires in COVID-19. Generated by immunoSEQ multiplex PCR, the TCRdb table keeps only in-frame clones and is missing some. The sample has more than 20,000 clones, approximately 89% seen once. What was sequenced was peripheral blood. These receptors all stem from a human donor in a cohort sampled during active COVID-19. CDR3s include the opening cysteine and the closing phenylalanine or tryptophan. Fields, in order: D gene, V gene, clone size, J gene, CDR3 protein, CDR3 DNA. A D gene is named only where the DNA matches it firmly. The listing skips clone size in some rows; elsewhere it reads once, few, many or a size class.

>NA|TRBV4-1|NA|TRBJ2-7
CASSRLDGQNYEQYF
TGCGCCAGCAGCCGCCTAGACGGACAGAACTACGAGCAGTACTTC
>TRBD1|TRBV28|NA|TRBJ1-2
CASSFFGAGQGGYGYTF
TGTGCCAGCAGTTTTTTCGGTGCGGGACAGGGAGGCTATGGCTACACCTTC
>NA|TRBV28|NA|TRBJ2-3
CASPPRQREVDTQYF
TGTGCCAGCCCCCCTAGGCAGAGAGAGGTAGATACGCAGTATTTT
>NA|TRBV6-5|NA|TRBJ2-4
CASTEGRLLGDIQYF
TGTGCCAGCACCGAGGGCCGGTTACTTGGGGACATTCAGTACTTC
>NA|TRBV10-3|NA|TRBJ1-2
CAISESAQGNYGYTF
TGTGCCATCAGTGAGTCGGCCCAGGGGAACTATGGCTACACCTTC
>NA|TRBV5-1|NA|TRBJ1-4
CASSSTPRAVSEKLFF
TGCGCCAGCAGCTCCACTCCCAGGGCAGTAAGCGAAAAACTGTTTTTT
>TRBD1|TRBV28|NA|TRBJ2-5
CASRTRGRETQYF
TGTGCCAGCAGGACCAGGGGGCGTGAGACCCAGTACTTC
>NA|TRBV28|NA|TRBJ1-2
CASSLEVQGYGYTF
TGTGCCAGCAGTTTAGAGGTTCAGGGATATGGCTACACCTTC
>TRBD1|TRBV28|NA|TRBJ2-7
CASSLTGGTLYEQYF
TGTGCCAGCAGTTTAACAGGGGGCACCCTCTACGAGCAGTACTTC
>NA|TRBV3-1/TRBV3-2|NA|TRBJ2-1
CASSRTGCRTYNYNEQFF
TGTGCCAGCAGCCGCACCGGCTGTAGGACATACAACTACAATGAGCAGTTCTTC
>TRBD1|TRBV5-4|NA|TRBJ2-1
CASSQGTARSEQFF
TGTGCCAGCAGCCAGGGGACAGCAAGGAGTGAGCAGTTCTTC
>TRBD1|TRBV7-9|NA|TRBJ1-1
CASSPRARGRGNTEAFF
TGTGCCAGCAGCCCGCGCGCCAGGGGGCGCGGGAACACTGAAGCTTTCTTT
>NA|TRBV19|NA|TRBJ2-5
CASSIAGRGPQYF
TGTGCCAGTAGTATAGCAGGCAGAGGGCCCCAGTACTTC
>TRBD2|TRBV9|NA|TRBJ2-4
CASSVGDGTTRAQYF
TGTGCCAGCAGCGTTGGGGACGGGACTACCAGGGCTCAGTACTTC
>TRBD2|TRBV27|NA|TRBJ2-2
CASRVRLAAKNRLFF
TGTGCCAGCAGGGTCCGACTAGCGGCGAAAAACAGGCTGTTTTTT
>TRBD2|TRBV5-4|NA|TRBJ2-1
CASSFDRGRGYNEQFF
TGTGCCAGCAGCTTTGATCGCGGGAGGGGCTACAATGAGCAGTTCTTC
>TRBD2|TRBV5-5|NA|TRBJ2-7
CASSLSLAGGSEQYF
TGTGCCAGCAGCTTGTCGTTAGCGGGAGGGTCCGAGCAGTACTTC
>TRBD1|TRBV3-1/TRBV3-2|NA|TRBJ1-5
CASSRDRGNQPQHF
TGTGCCAGCAGCCGCGACAGGGGCAATCAGCCCCAGCATTTT
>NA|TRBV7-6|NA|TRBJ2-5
CASSSRRETQYF
TGTGCCAGCAGCTCCCGGAGGGAGACCCAGTACTTC
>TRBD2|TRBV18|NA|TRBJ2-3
CASSPPMSGTSGGRTDTQYF
TGTGCCAGCTCCCCCCCGATGTCCGGGACTAGCGGCGGGCGCACAGATACGCAGTATTTT
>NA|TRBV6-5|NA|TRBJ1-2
CASSPQRGWTGGYTF
TGTGCCAGCAGCCCCCAAAGGGGGTGGACGGGTGGCTACACCTTC
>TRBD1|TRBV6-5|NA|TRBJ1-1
CASHKGDRVNTEAFF
TGTGCCAGCCACAAAGGGGACAGAGTCAACACTGAAGCTTTCTTT
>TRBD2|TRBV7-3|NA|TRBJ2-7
CASSSFGSSGRSYEQYF
TGTGCCAGCAGCTCATTCGGGTCTAGCGGGAGATCCTACGAGCAGTACTTC
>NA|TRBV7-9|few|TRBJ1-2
CASSLDWAGFDYGYTF
TGTGCCAGCAGCTTAGATTGGGCAGGGTTTGACTATGGCTACACCTTC
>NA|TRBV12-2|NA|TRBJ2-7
CASRLVQDCPSGRLNEQYF
TGTGCAAGTCGCTTAGTCCAGGATTGTCCTAGCGGGAGGCTCAACGAGCAGTACTTC
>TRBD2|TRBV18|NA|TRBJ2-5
CASSPNLLAGERETQYF
TGTGCCAGCTCACCGAATTTACTAGCGGGGGAAAGGGAGACCCAGTACTTC
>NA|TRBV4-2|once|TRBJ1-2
CASSQDMRQNGHGYTF
TGTGCCAGCAGCCAAGATATGAGACAGAATGGCCATGGCTACACCTTC
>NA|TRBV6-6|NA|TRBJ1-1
CASSYAQETNEAFF
TGTGCCAGCAGTTACGCACAGGAAACTAATGAAGCTTTCTTT
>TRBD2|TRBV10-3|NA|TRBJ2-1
CAIRLTPGTTGEQFF
TGTGCCATCAGACTTACACCCGGGACTACCGGTGAGCAGTTCTTC
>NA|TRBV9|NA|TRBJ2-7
CASSTRDNGKQYF
TGTGCCAGCAGCACCCGGGACAACGGGAAGCAGTACTTC
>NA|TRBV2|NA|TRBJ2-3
CASTPSRGTDTQYF
TGTGCCAGCACTCCATCCAGGGGCACAGATACGCAGTATTTT
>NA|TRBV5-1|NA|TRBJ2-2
CASSLLRYGELFF
TGCGCCAGCAGCTTGTTGCGGTATGGGGAGCTGTTTTTT
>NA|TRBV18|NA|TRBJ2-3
CASSPDAADTQYF
TGTGCCAGCTCACCAGACGCGGCAGATACGCAGTATTTT
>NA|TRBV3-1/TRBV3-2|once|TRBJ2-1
CASSRLGNEQFF
TGTGCCAGCAGCCGACTAGGCAATGAGCAGTTCTTC
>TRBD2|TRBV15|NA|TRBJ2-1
CATSRYGGDNEQFF
TGTGCCACCAGCAGATACGGGGGGGACAATGAGCAGTTCTTC
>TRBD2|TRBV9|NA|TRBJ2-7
CASSVGTRNYEQYF
TGTGCCAGCAGCGTAGGGACTAGGAACTACGAGCAGTACTTC
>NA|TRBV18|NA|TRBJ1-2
CASSLLTGYGGYTF
TGTGCCAGCTCACTGTTAACAGGGTACGGTGGCTACACCTTC
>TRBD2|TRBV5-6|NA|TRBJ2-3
CASSPMIQLAGDTDTQYF
TGTGCCAGCAGCCCCATGATACAGCTAGCGGGGGACACAGATACGCAGTATTTT
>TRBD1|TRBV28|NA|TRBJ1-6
CASSQGQNTPLHF
TGTGCCAGCAGCCAGGGACAGAACACACCCCTCCACTTT
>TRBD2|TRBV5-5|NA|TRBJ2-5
CASSRTRTSGRATQETQYF
TGTGCCAGCAGCCGGACGCGGACTAGCGGGAGGGCCACCCAAGAGACCCAGTACTTC
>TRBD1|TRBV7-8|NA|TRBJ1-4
CASSLARYRGQEKLFF
TGTGCCAGCAGCTTAGCTAGGTACAGGGGGCAAGAAAAACTGTTTTTT
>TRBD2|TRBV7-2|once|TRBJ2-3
CASSLEPPGLAVTDTQYF
TGTGCCAGCAGCTTAGAGCCGCCGGGTCTAGCGGTTACAGATACGCAGTATTTT